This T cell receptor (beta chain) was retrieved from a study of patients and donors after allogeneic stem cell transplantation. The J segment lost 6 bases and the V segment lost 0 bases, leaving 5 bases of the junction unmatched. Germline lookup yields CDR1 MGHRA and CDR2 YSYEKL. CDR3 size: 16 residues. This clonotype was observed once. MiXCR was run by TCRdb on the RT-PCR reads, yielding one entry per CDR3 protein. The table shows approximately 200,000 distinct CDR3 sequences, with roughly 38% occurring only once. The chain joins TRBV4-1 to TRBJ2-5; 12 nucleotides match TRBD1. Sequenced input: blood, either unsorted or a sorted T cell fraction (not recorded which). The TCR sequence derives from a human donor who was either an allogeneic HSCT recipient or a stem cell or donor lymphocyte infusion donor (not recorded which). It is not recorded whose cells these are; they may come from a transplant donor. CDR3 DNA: TGCGCCAGCAGCCAAGAGGGACAGGGGGCTTGGAAGACCCAGTACTTC. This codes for CASSQEGQGAWKTQYF.